This TCR beta chain was observed in a study of post-analysis software for immune sequencing data. Study in general: Included among the disease courses, which were recorded for the cohort, were relapsing-remitting, secondary progressive and progressive-relapsing multiple sclerosis.

Study-wide results and caveats: The five TRBV segments detected at higher frequency in patients than in controls included TRBV5-6, TRBV5-1 and TRBV20-1.

Remarks on this clonotype: Its matching antigen is unknown.

Germline-derived CDR1 and CDR2 are SGHDT and YYEEEE. The CDR3 is made up of 14 amino acids. V dropped 0 bases and J dropped 4 bases, with 10 bases sitting between them. Unique molecular identifiers were present in the TCR beta cDNA libraries. TCRdb used MiXCR to reprocess the PCR reads, holding one entry per CDR3 protein. The repertoire holds about 570,000 distinct CDR3 sequences, with under 40% as singletons. The sample consisted of blood. The chain carries TRBV5-6 and TRBJ1-2; D not resolved. This TCR derives from a girl aged 2-17 years with multiple sclerosis. The CDR3 bases are TGTGCCAGCAGCTTGGAGGGCAGCGCCTATGGCTACACCTTC. It encodes CASSLEGSAYGYTF.